This entry lists 3 T cell receptor beta chains sequenced from one sample in a study of blood T cell repertoires in COVID-19. Profiling relied on immunoSEQ multiplex PCR, and the TCRdb table lists in-frame clones only, not all of them. The data contain 55,000 to 60,000 clones, roughly three quarters of them seen just once; the ten biggest clones take up less than 25%. The sample comprised peripheral blood. These receptors originate from a man aged 45-65 years with active or convalescent COVID-19.

This rearrangement joins TRBV5-6 to TRBJ1-3; possible D gene TRBD1, 5 bases. V lost 4 bases, J lost 0 bases, and 8 bases lay in between. The germline CDR1 and CDR2 sequences are SGHDT and YYEEEE. The CDR3 is made up of 14 amino acids. CDR3 in amino acids: CASSQTVSGNTIYF. Here the CDR3 DNA reads TGTGCCAGCAGCCAGACAGTCTCTGGAAACACCATATATTTT.

V gene TRBV5-3 combines with J gene TRBJ1-2; 7 positions agree with TRBD1. TRBV5-3 is an ORF for which the function is uncertain. V was clipped by 4 bases and J by 2 bases; unmatched bases: 11. This CDR3 comprises 16 residues. CDR3 in DNA: TGTGCCAGAAGCGTCAGGGGGACACCTAAAAACTATGGCTACACCTTC. As protein: CARSVRGTPKNYGYTF.

The chain links TRBV11-3 to TRBJ2-6, with 7 bases identical to TRBD1. V trimming: 5 bases; J trimming: 0 bases; junction bases outside the gene matches: 4. The CDR3 is 16 residues long. Germline values: CDR1 SGHNT, CDR2 YENEEA. The CDR3 region is CASSRDSFSGANVLTF. The CDR3 DNA follows: TGTGCCAGCAGCCGGGACAGCTTCTCTGGGGCCAACGTCCTGACTTTC. The full variable domain, with the rest looked up from reference TRBV11-3 and TRBJ2-6, is EAGVVQSPRYKIIEKKQPVAFWCNPISGHNTLYWYLQNLGQGPELLIRYENEEAVDDSQLPKDRFSAERLKGVDSTLKIQPAELGDSAVYLCASSRDSFSGANVLTFGAGSRLTVL.